These T cell receptor beta chains were read from a single sample in a study of tumor-infiltrating lymphocytes in oesophageal squamous cell carcinoma. MiXCR, run by TCRdb on the PCR reads, gives a single entry per CDR3 protein. The sample includes more than 15,000 distinct CDR3 sequences, about 51% seen only once; the top ten take 44%. Source material: normal esophageal tissue next to the tumor. Receptors originate from a female donor with esophageal squamous cell carcinoma. The CDR3 runs from the conserved cysteine through the conserved F or W. A D gene is named only where the DNA matches it firmly. Rows may omit the clone size; those that give it use once, few, many or a size class.

TRBJ2-2 | NA | TRBV12-3/TRBV12-4 | NA | CASSRSLTGELFF | TGTGCCAGCAGCCGTTCGTTGACCGGGGAGCTGTTTTTT
TRBJ2-6 | NA | TRBV11-1 | once | CASSFHAGANVLTF | TGTGCCAGCAGCTTTCATGCTGGGGCCAACGTCCTGACTTTC
TRBJ2-5 | NA | TRBV7-3 | NA | CASSVSGQETQYF | TGTGCCAGCAGCGTGAGCGGGCAAGAGACCCAGTACTTC
TRBJ2-3 | TRBD2 | TRBV7-3 | NA | CASSLTGTSGGVGTDTQYF | TGTGCCAGCAGCTTAACAGGGACTAGCGGGGGCGTAGGCACAGATACGCAGTATTTT
TRBJ1-5 | NA | TRBV27 | NA | CASSSGQINQPQHF | TGTGCCAGCAGTTCCGGACAGATCAATCAGCCCCAGCATTTT
TRBJ1-4 | TRBD1 | TRBV28 | many | CASSLGDRAEKLFF | TGTGCCAGCAGTTTGGGAGACAGGGCCGAAAAACTGTTTTTT
TRBJ2-2 | TRBD1 | TRBV7-9 | few | CASRYGQGYTGELFF | TGTGCCAGCAGATACGGACAGGGGTACACCGGGGAGCTGTTTTTT
TRBJ2-1 | NA | TRBV2 | many | CASSGENEQFF | TGTGCCAGCAGTGGAGAAAATGAGCAGTTCTTC
TRBJ2-6 | NA | TRBV7-9 | few | CASSLEVGANVLTF | TGTGCCAGCAGCTTAGAAGTCGGTGCCAACGTCCTGACTTTC
TRBJ2-1 | TRBD2 | TRBV6-6 | NA | CASSYSTSGSGEQFF | TGTGCCAGCAGTTACTCGACTAGCGGGAGTGGTGAGCAGTTCTTC
TRBJ2-3 | NA | TRBV7-6 | few | CASSLRGQASTDTQYF | TGTGCCAGCAGCTTACGAGGGCAGGCTAGCACAGATACGCAGTATTTT
TRBJ2-5 | NA | TRBV6-1 | many | CASSESPQRTQYF | TGTGCCAGCAGTGAATCCCCTCAGCGGACCCAGTACTTC
TRBJ2-2 | NA | TRBV7-6 | NA | CASSRESWGTGELFF | TGTGCCAGCAGCCGAGAGAGTTGGGGCACCGGGGAGCTGTTTTTT
TRBJ2-5 | NA | TRBV18 | NA | CASSPGLTRGETQYF | TGTGCCAGCTCACCGGGTTTGACTCGCGGAGAGACCCAGTACTTC
TRBJ2-1 | NA | TRBV7-2 | many | CASSLSPGPYEQFF | TGTGCCAGCAGCCTGAGCCCGGGACCCTACGAGCAGTTCTTC
TRBJ2-7 | NA | TRBV27 | many | CASSLGTRTYEQYF | TGTGCCAGCAGTTTAGGAACTAGGACCTACGAGCAGTACTTC
TRBJ2-2 | NA | TRBV7-9 | many | CASSLHTVTGELFF | TGTGCCAGCAGCTTACACACTGTCACCGGGGAGCTGTTTTTT
TRBJ2-5 | NA | TRBV7-3 | NA | CASSQGGRETQYF | TGTGCCAGCAGCCAAGGGGGGAGAGAGACCCAGTACTTC
TRBJ1-2 | NA | TRBV18 | NA | CASSPNGNAYYGYTF | TGTGCCAGCTCACCTAACGGGAACGCGTACTATGGCTACACCTTC
TRBJ2-1 | NA | TRBV10-3 | NA | CAITPSPGLHSYNEQFF | TGTGCCATCACCCCTTCCCCGGGACTTCACTCCTACAATGAGCAGTTCTTC
TRBJ2-7 | NA | TRBV7-8 | NA | CASSFGQLSYEQYF | TGTGCCAGCAGCTTTGGACAGCTCTCCTACGAGCAGTACTTC
TRBJ2-6 | NA | TRBV7-2 | few | CASSPGPASFGANVLTF | TGTGCCAGCAGCCCGGGACCTGCGAGCTTCGGGGCCAACGTCCTGACTTTC
TRBJ2-7 | NA | TRBV27 | many | CATRRGRIYEQYF | TGTGCCACCCGCAGAGGGAGAATCTACGAGCAGTACTTC
TRBJ2-3 | NA | TRBV27 | NA | CASSPGRMRSGTQYF | TGTGCCAGCAGTCCGGGACGAATGAGGTCAGGTACGCAGTATTTT
TRBJ2-7 | TRBD2 | TRBV28 | NA | CASSFPTGSFWTSAGEEQYF | TGTGCCAGCAGTTTCCCGACAGGATCTTTTTGGACTAGCGCCGGGGAGGAGCAGTACTTC
TRBJ2-1 | TRBD2 | TRBV7-2 | few | CASSLNPIFTGGPNEQFF | TGTGCCAGCAGCTTAAATCCCATTTTTACGGGAGGGCCCAATGAGCAGTTCTTC